The table lists the clone carrying this T cell receptor beta chain with a few counts. The antigen is unknown. Of the isolated RNA, all was reverse transcribed, and so the sequenced material was expressed TCRB transcripts. TCRdb's copy holds only in-frame clones and misses some; the assay was immunoSEQ multiplex PCR. The table has under 400,000 clones, 13% to 15% seen once. This sample was taken from a study of beta chain features in type 1 diabetes. Study findings and constraints: Naive, central memory and Treg TCRB repertoires seemed to resemble each other more closely in patients than they did in healthy donors.

The authors obtained over 95% purity in all sorted populations. Sequencing input: central memory CD4+ T cells from blood. The clonotype comes from a man aged 30 to 45 in good health.

CDR3: CASSLSPGVGQPQHF. The CDR3 nucleotides are TGTGCCAGCAGCCTTAGTCCAGGGGTTGGGCAGCCCCAGCATTTT. The chain joins TRBV10-3 to TRBJ1-5; D may be TRBD1 (6 bases). Germline CDR1 and CDR2: ENHRY and SYGVKD. This CDR3 spans 15 amino acids. V was shortened by 10 bases and J by 7 bases, with 23 bases between the two germline ends.